Below, 31 T cell receptor beta chains from the same sample are listed, as sequenced in a study of T cells after posttransplantation cyclophosphamide. TCRdb keeps only in-frame clones here, not all; method: immunoSEQ multiplex PCR. The repertoire holds 3,000 to 4,000 clones, about 84% seen once, with 20% to 25% in the top ten. What was sequenced was memory CD8+ T cells sorted from blood. These receptors were obtained from a woman in her fifties or sixties in good health, CMV-negative, and a related stem cell transplant donor.

The chain uses TRBV28 and TRBJ1-2; no firm D call. The CDR3 extends over 13 amino acids. CDR1 and CDR2 (germline): MDHEN, SYDVKM. The germline V and J ends were trimmed by 7 bases and 8 bases, with 17 bases remaining between them. The CDR3 protein is CASNYGPGEGYTF. The CDR3 nucleotides read TGTGCCAGCAACTACGGGCCCGGGGAGGGCTACACCTTC.

J is TRBJ2-7 and V is TRBV21-1; the table's D call, TRBD2, has no DNA check behind it. TRBV21-1 is given as a pseudogene. CDR3 length: 15 residues. CDR3 protein: CASSKAGREDYEQYV. The CDR3 bases are TGTGCCAGCAGCAAAGCGGGCAGGGAGGACTACGAGCAGTACGTC.

The chain recombines TRBV19 with TRBJ2-5; tentatively, D is TRBD1 (6 bases). Germline V lookup: CDR1 LNHDA, CDR2 SQIVND (reference sequence). The V end was cut by 5 bases, the J end by 5 bases, with 9 bases between. The CDR3 runs to 12 residues. CDR3 DNA sequence: TGTGCCAGTAGTGCAGGGGTTGAGACCCAGTACTTC. It encodes CASSAGVETQYF.

The chain combines TRBV6-5 with TRBJ2-7, with D possibly TRBD1 on 5 matching bases. The CDR3 spans 13 residues. Germline values: CDR1 MNHEY, CDR2 SVGAGI. V was cut by 7 bases and J by 4 bases, with 14 bases left in between. The CDR3 protein is CASKGWQGYEQYF. CDR3 in DNA: TGTGCCAGCAAAGGATGGCAGGGTTACGAGCAGTACTTC.

The V and J genes are TRBV13 and TRBJ2-6; TRBD1 is a possible D gene (6 bases). Germline CDR1 and CDR2: PRHDT and FYEKMQ (reference sequence). The V and J ends lost 5 bases and 0 bases respectively, with 17 bases between them. The length of the CDR3 is 18 residues. CDR3 region: CASSQEGERYSGANVLTF. CDR3 nucleotides: TGTGCCAGCAGCCAAGAGGGGGAAAGGTACTCTGGGGCCAACGTCCTGACTTTC. Full variable domain (missing parts from reference TRBV13 and TRBJ2-6): AAGVIQSPRHLIKEKRETATLKCYPIPRHDTVYWYQQGPGQDPQFLISFYEKMQSDKGSIPDRFSAQQFSDYHSELNMSSLELGDSALYFCASSQEGERYSGANVLTFGAGSRLTVL.

In this sample, this clone turned up once. The chain has TRBV30 and TRBJ1-6; D possibly corresponds to TRBD1 (5 bases). CDR1 and CDR2 (germline): GTSNPN, SVGIG (reference sequence). V was cut by 3 bases and J by 9 bases, with 15 bases left in between. The CDR3 is 14 residues long. The CDR3 sequence is CAWRSPQGTSPLHF. The CDR3 nucleotides read TGTGCCTGGAGATCACCCCAGGGAACTTCACCCCTCCACTTT. Full variable domain (remainder filled in from reference TRBV30 and TRBJ1-6): SQTIHQWPATLVQPVGSPLSLECTVEGTSNPNLYWYRQAAGRGLQLLFYSVGIGQISSEVPQNLSASRPQDRQFILSSKKLLLSDSGFYLCAWRSPQGTSPLHFGNGTRLTVT.

This clone was seen only a few times. The chain combines TRBV19 with TRBJ2-5; 12 bases line up with TRBD2. V shed 3 bases and J 4 bases; nucleotides not matched to a gene: 3. The CDR3 contains 15 residues. The germline V gene has CDR1 LNHDA and CDR2 SQIVND (reference sequence). The CDR3 sequence: CASSMTSGSLETQYF. Written as DNA, the CDR3 is TGTGCCAGTAGTATGACTAGCGGGAGTTTAGAGACCCAGTACTTC. Based on the CDR3 plus reference TRBV19 and TRBJ2-5, the full variable domain is DGGITQSPKYLFRKEGQNVTLSCEQNLNHDAMYWYRQDPGQGLRLIYYSQIVNDFQKGDIAEGYSVSREKKESFPLTVTSAQKNPTAFYLCASSMTSGSLETQYFGPGTRLLVL.

The CDR3 region is CATTKSPSGVYEQYF. Here the CDR3 DNA reads TGTGCCACCACAAAATCCCCTAGCGGAGTATACGAGCAGTACTTC. The gene calls are TRBV2 and TRBJ2-7, with 7 bases fitting TRBD2. The J segment lost 4 bases and the V segment lost 10 bases, leaving 16 bases of the junction unmatched. The germline gives CDR1 SNHLY, CDR2 FYNNEI. The CDR3 runs to 15 residues.

This chain uses TRBV15 with TRBJ2-3; 9 bases line up with TRBD1. The CDR3 is made up of 16 amino acids. CDR1 and CDR2 (germline): LNHNV, YYDKDF (reference sequence). V trimming: 0 bases; J trimming: 4 bases; junction bases outside the gene matches: 5. For the CDR3, the DNA is TGTGCCACCAGCAGAGAGATGACAGGGGGACCAGATACGCAGTATTTT. Residues: CATSREMTGGPDTQYF.

V usage is TRBV2 and J usage is TRBJ2-2; possible D gene TRBD2, 5 bases. Germline CDR1 SNHLY, CDR2 FYNNEI. Trimming left V 2 bases short and J 10 bases short, with 11 bases between. CDR3 length equals 13 residues. CDR3 in DNA: TGTGCCAGCAGTGAATGGACTCCCCTGGAGCTGTTTTTT. Translated, it gives CASSEWTPLELFF.

V and J are TRBV29-1 and TRBJ1-1, with 11 bases aligning to TRBD1. Germline CDR1 reads SQVTM; CDR2 reads ANQGSEA. The junction had 1 base not matched to a gene; V was cut back by 4 bases and J by 3 bases. The CDR3 is made up of 13 amino acids. The DNA of the CDR3 is TGCAGCGTTGTGGGACAGGGGGACACTGAAGCTTTCTTT. This sequence encodes CSVVGQGDTEAFF.

The chain is built from TRBV12-5 and TRBJ2-3; TRBD2 is a possible D gene (6 bases). The CDR3 contains 17 residues. The germline V and J ends were trimmed by 1 base and 7 bases, with 21 bases remaining between them. CDR1 is LGHNT and CDR2 is FRNRAP in the germline V gene. This CDR3 reads CASGLGKDYVNAYTQYF. CDR3 DNA sequence: TGTGCTAGTGGTTTGGGAAAGGACTACGTGAATGCGTATACGCAGTATTTT.

This clone was picked up a small number of times. The chain employs TRBV19 and TRBJ2-2; D is unclear. Germline V gene sequence: CDR1 LNHDA, CDR2 SQIVND (reference sequence). V was clipped by 6 bases and J by 6 bases, with 8 bases between them. The CDR3 covers 12 residues. CDR3 sequence (DNA): TGTGCCAGTAGCGGAGTTGCCGGGGAGCTGTTTTTT. It is translated as CASSGVAGELFF.

This rearrangement joins TRBV7-2 to TRBJ2-1; TRBD1 agrees at 7 bases. J gave up 4 bases and V 5 bases, and 8 bases lay outside the gene matches. CDR1 is SGHTA, CDR2 FQGNSA, per germline. The CDR3 sequence is 15 residues long. CDR3 protein: CASSLPGTAYNEQFF. In nucleotides, the CDR3 is TGTGCCAGCAGCCTTCCCGGGACAGCGTACAATGAGCAGTTCTTC.

V gene TRBV27 combines with J gene TRBJ2-2; TRBD1 might be the D (5 bases). There are 14 residues in the CDR3. Germline V CDR1 and CDR2: MNHEY, SMNVEV (reference sequence). Trimming cost V 7 bases and J 7 bases, with 16 bases left between them. Here the CDR3 DNA reads TGTGCCAGCAAGAAATGGGGCGCGAGCGGGGAGCTGTTTTTT. Translating it yields CASKKWGASGELFF.

The chain carries TRBV7-9 and TRBJ2-2; 9 bases match TRBD1. This CDR3 has 16 amino acids. V was clipped by 4 bases and J by 7 bases; unmatched bases: 10. CDR1 and CDR2 (germline): SEHNR, FQNEAQ (reference sequence). DNA of the CDR3: TGTGCCAGCAGCTCAACGCGACAGGGGGACGGCGGGGAGCTGTTTTTT. This codes for CASSSTRQGDGGELFF.

The chain recombines TRBV7-6 with TRBJ1-2; 7 nucleotides line up with TRBD1. The CDR3 consists of 15 residues. The trim removed 1 base at V and 4 bases at J, leaving 6 bases unmatched. Germline CDR1 SGHVS, CDR2 FNYEAQ. The DNA of the CDR3 is TGTGCCAGCAGCTTAGGCAGGGGGGCCGTCTATGGCTACACCTTC. This sequence encodes CASSLGRGAVYGYTF.

A few counts support this clone. V usage is TRBV7-8 and J usage is TRBJ2-7; D is undetermined. CDR1 SGHVS and CDR2 FQNEAQ come from the germline V gene. This CDR3 is 15 amino acids long. Trimming took 1 base from V and 3 from J, leaving 13 bases between them. CDR3 sequence reads: CASSLVAALNYEQYV. The CDR3 nucleotides are TGTGCCAGCAGCTTAGTTGCGGCTCTGAACTACGAGCAGTACGTC.

The rearrangement joins TRBV19 to TRBJ2-1, with 12 bases identical to TRBD2. V lost 8 bases, J lost 8 bases, and 10 bases stayed unmatched. Germline assignment: CDR1 LNHDA and CDR2 SQIVND (reference sequence). The CDR3 is made up of 15 amino acids. The CDR3 loop reads CASQQTSGSFDEQFF. The CDR3 DNA reads TGTGCCAGTCAGCAGACTAGCGGGAGTTTCGATGAGCAGTTCTTC.

The chain has TRBV27 and TRBJ1-5, with 10 bases fitting TRBD1. CDR1 is MNHEY, CDR2 SMNVEV, per germline (reference sequence). The CDR3 sequence is 17 residues long. After removal of 6 bases from V and 0 bases from J, the junction contained 8 bases not matched to a gene. As DNA, the CDR3 is TGTGCCAGCAGACAGGGACAGGGGAAATTTAGCAATCAGCCCCAGCATTTT. Amino acids: CASRQGQGKFSNQPQHF.

V and J are TRBV28 and TRBJ1-2; 12 bases are a match to TRBD1. V was clipped by 8 bases and J by 6 bases; unmatched bases: 4. This CDR3 spans 13 amino acids. CDR1 is MDHEN, CDR2 SYDVKM, per germline. As DNA, the CDR3 is TGTGCCAGCTTGGGACAGGGGGCGAATGGCTACACCTTC. It translates to CASLGQGANGYTF.

This chain joins TRBV27 and TRBJ2-1, with a weak D call TRBD2 (5 bases). V shed 8 bases and J shed 0 bases, with 14 bases lying between them. From germline, CDR1 is MNHEY and CDR2 SMNVEV (reference sequence). This CDR3 has 15 amino acids. CDR3 coding DNA: TGTGCCAGCCAAAACGGAGGAGGCTCCTACAATGAGCAGTTCTTC. Translating gives CASQNGGGSYNEQFF.

The chain is built from TRBV19 and TRBJ1-2; D is possibly TRBD1 (5 bases). The V end lost 4 bases, the J end lost 6 bases, and 9 bases lay between the germline ends. The CDR3 sequence is 12 residues long. From germline, CDR1 is LNHDA and CDR2 SQIVND (reference sequence). The CDR3 bases are TGTGCCAGTAGTACGACAGTCCATGGCTACACCTTC. Its translation: CASSTTVHGYTF.

This clone came up once. In DNA, the CDR3 is TGTGCCAGCAGCTTACAGGACGACAGGGGATTCTACAATGAGCAGTTCTTC. It specifies CASSLQDDRGFYNEQFF. The genes are TRBV11-2 and TRBJ2-1; 8 bases align to TRBD1. CDR1 and CDR2 (germline): SGHAT, FQNNGV. With V trimmed by 2 bases and J by 3 bases, 9 bases remained unmatched. The CDR3 runs to 17 residues.

CDR3 DNA: TGTGCCAGCAGCTGGCGGGAGCCCCAGGGTGCCGGGGAGCTGTTTTTT. Translated, it gives CASSWREPQGAGELFF. This sequence joins TRBV21-1 and TRBJ2-2; the table's D gene call, TRBD2, was not cross checked with the DNA. TRBV21-1 constitutes a pseudogene. The CDR3 runs to 16 residues.

The rearrangement uses TRBV4-3 and TRBJ1-1; D is perhaps TRBD1 (6 bases). CDR1 is LGHNA, CDR2 YSLEER, per germline. Deletions cut 4 bases from V and 3 bases from J, with 9 bases between. The CDR3 has 13 amino acids. CDR3 bases: TGCGCCAGCAGCCTAAGGGGGTACACTGAAGCTTTCTTT. Amino acids: CASSLRGYTEAFF.

The J gene is TRBJ2-7, the V gene TRBV4-1, with 10 bases fitting TRBD2. CDR3 length: 16 amino acids. CDR1 is MGHRA, CDR2 YSYEKL, per germline. The V segment lost 0 bases and the J segment 5 bases; nucleotides outside the gene matches: 7. The CDR3 bases are TGCGCCAGCAGCCAAGACGGTCTAGCGGGAGTGGACGAGCAGTACTTC. Protein product: CASSQDGLAGVDEQYF.

Here the CDR3 DNA reads TGTGCCAGCAGTTATCGGACAGGGGTCGAGCAGTACTTC. This codes for CASSYRTGVEQYF. This rearrangement joins TRBV27 to TRBJ2-7; 9 bases are a match to TRBD1. This CDR3 region has 13 residues. V was pared by 4 bases and J by 6 bases, with 4 bases of the junction left unmatched. CDR1 is MNHEY, CDR2 SMNVEV, per germline (reference sequence).

This clone was observed a single time. This chain uses TRBV27 with TRBJ1-2; no definite D call. Trimming took 2 bases from V and 6 from J, leaving 19 bases between them. The CDR3 has 16 amino acids. Germline CDR1 MNHEY, CDR2 SMNVEV (reference sequence). CDR3 sequence: CASSLMPPEAANGYTF. The CDR3 DNA reads TGTGCCAGCAGTTTAATGCCCCCAGAAGCGGCGAATGGCTACACCTTC.

This chain connects TRBV5-6 to TRBJ2-1; 12 nucleotides agree with TRBD1. The germline gives CDR1 SGHDT, CDR2 YYEEEE. The CDR3 loop spans 14 amino acids. V dropped 4 bases and J dropped 8; count of bases not matched to a gene: 4. The CDR3 reads CASSGGTGGYEQFF. CDR3 in DNA: TGTGCCAGCAGCGGAGGGACAGGGGGCTATGAGCAGTTCTTC.

The genes are TRBV28 and TRBJ1-2, with 9 bases lining up with TRBD1. The CDR3 totals 15 residues. J lost 2 bases, V lost 1 base, and 2 bases had no gene match. Germline assignment: CDR1 MDHEN and CDR2 SYDVKM. The CDR3 region is CASSLYGQGNYGYTF. CDR3 sequence (DNA): TGTGCCAGCAGTTTATACGGACAGGGGAACTATGGCTACACCTTC.